Below, 17 T cell receptor beta chains from the same sample are listed, as sequenced in a study of cytomegalovirus exposure and HLA in healthy donors. The PCR ran on 60 Vbeta and 13 Jbeta primers. Libraries were prepared by immunoSEQ multiplex PCR; TCRdb keeps only in-frame clonotypes and omits some of them. The sample contains over 150,000 clones, approximately 80% of which appear only once. Specimen: PBMCs. These receptors were obtained from a woman in her thirties in good health and CMV-seropositive.

V is TRBV19 and J is TRBJ1-2; D not certain. Trimming pared 5 bases from V and 4 bases from J, leaving 17 bases between. The CDR3 runs to 15 residues. Germline CDR1 reads LNHDA; CDR2 reads SQIVND (reference sequence). The CDR3 DNA sequence: TGTGCCAGTAGTCGATACGTGAGTATCACCTATGGCTACACCTTC. It codes for CASSRYVSITYGYTF.

The V gene is TRBV7-9, the J gene TRBJ1-6; a possible D gene is TRBD1 (6 bases). The CDR3 totals 16 residues. CDR1 is SEHNR and CDR2 is FQNEAQ in the germline V gene (reference sequence). Trimming pared 4 bases from V and 6 bases from J, leaving 16 bases between. This chain's CDR3 is CASSSGRGQTNSPLHF. The CDR3 DNA reads as TGTGCCAGCAGCTCAGGGCGTGGACAGACTAATTCACCCCTCCACTTT. Full variable domain (remainder filled in from reference TRBV7-9 and TRBJ1-6): DTGVSQNPRHKITKRGQNVTFRCDPISEHNRLYWYRQTLGQGPEFLTYFQNEAQLEKSRLLSDRFSAERPKGSFSTLEIQRTEQGDSAMYLCASSSGRGQTNSPLHFGNGTRLTVT.

Written as DNA, the CDR3 is TGTGCCAGCAGCTTGATTACTGGAAACACCATATATTTT. It specifies CASSLITGNTIYF. The chain employs TRBV5-4 and TRBJ1-3; D ambiguous. This CDR3 is 13 amino acids long. The V gene lost 1 base and the J gene lost 2 bases, with 4 bases spanning the gap. The germline gives CDR1 SGHNT, CDR2 YYREEE (reference sequence).

This chain uses TRBV19 with TRBJ1-1; D unclear. The V gene lost 3 bases and the J gene lost 1 base, with 6 bases spanning the gap. Germline-derived CDR1 and CDR2 are LNHDA and SQIVND (reference sequence). The CDR3 runs to 13 residues. CDR3 in DNA: TGTGCCAGTAGTATTGGCAGGAACACTGAAGCTTTCTTT. Translating gives CASSIGRNTEAFF. The whole variable domain, remainder taken from reference TRBV19 and TRBJ1-1, is DGGITQSPKYLFRKEGQNVTLSCEQNLNHDAMYWYRQDPGQGLRLIYYSQIVNDFQKGDIAEGYSVSREKKESFPLTVTSAQKNPTAFYLCASSIGRNTEAFFGQGTRLTVV.

This clone has just one count. J is TRBJ2-6 and V is TRBV11-1; D is possibly TRBD1 (5 bases). The CDR3 consists of 18 residues. Trimming took off 4 bases at V and 1 base at J, with 17 bases between the two ends. Germline loops: CDR1 SGHAT, CDR2 FQDESV (reference sequence). The CDR3 DNA reads TGTGCCAGCAGCTGGGCGGCAGGGTCTCTTTCTGGGGCCAACGTCCTGACTTTC. Translated, it gives CASSWAAGSLSGANVLTF.

The chain combines TRBV4-3 with TRBJ2-3; D is possibly TRBD2 (6 bases). This CDR3 has 14 residues. The germline V and J ends were trimmed by 0 bases and 3 bases, with 7 bases remaining between them. The germline CDR1 and CDR2 sequences are LGHNA and YSLEER. CDR3 protein: CASSQERGTDTQYF. CDR3 in DNA: TGCGCCAGCAGCCAAGAACGGGGGACAGATACGCAGTATTTT.

V usage is TRBV6-5 and J usage is TRBJ2-5, with 7 positions matching TRBD2. V dropped 5 bases and J dropped 1; count of bases not matched to a gene: 4. The germline CDR1 and CDR2 sequences are MNHEY and SVGAGI. The CDR3 has 14 amino acids. The CDR3: CASSPWTSQETQYF. CDR3 in DNA: TGTGCCAGCAGTCCCTGGACTAGCCAAGAGACCCAGTACTTC.

This chain joins TRBV15 and TRBJ1-2; 8 positions agree with TRBD1. The J segment lost 0 bases and the V segment lost 5 bases, leaving 8 bases of the junction unmatched. The CDR3 is 16 residues long. Germline CDR1 is LNHNV and CDR2 is YYDKDF (reference sequence). The CDR3 DNA sequence: TGTGCCACCAGCCCTAAACTACAGGGGGCTAACTATGGCTACACCTTC. The encoded protein is CATSPKLQGANYGYTF.

The chain carries TRBV27 and TRBJ1-6; a weak D match, TRBD1 (6 bases). The ends were cut back, 0 bases at V and 7 bases at J, with 13 bases in the middle. Per the germline V gene, CDR1 is MNHEY and CDR2 is SMNVEV (reference sequence). This CDR3 is built from 16 residues. CDR3: CASSLSLQGPNSPLHF. The CDR3 DNA reads as TGTGCCAGCAGTTTATCGCTACAGGGTCCGAATTCACCCCTCCACTTT.

CDR3 nucleotides: TGTGCCAGCAGCGACCGGGACAAGCCTAACTATGGCTACACCTTC. Its protein is CASSDRDKPNYGYTF. The rearrangement uses TRBV9 and TRBJ1-2, with D possibly TRBD1 on 6 matching bases. Trimming took 3 bases from V and 0 from J, leaving 12 bases between them. Germline V lookup: CDR1 SGDLS, CDR2 YYNGEE. The CDR3 length is 15 residues.

The V and J genes are TRBV11-1 and TRBJ1-2, with unresolved D. V gave up 3 bases and J gave up 4 bases, with 9 bases separating them. This CDR3 is built from 13 residues. Germline V gene sequence: CDR1 SGHAT, CDR2 FQDESV (reference sequence). Written as DNA, the CDR3 is TGTGCCAGCAGCTTCAGGCGTACCTATGGCTACACCTTC. This codes for CASSFRRTYGYTF. The full variable domain, in which reference TRBV11-1 and TRBJ1-2 provide the parts outside the CDR3, is EAEVAQSPRYKITEKSQAVAFWCDPISGHATLYWYRQILGQGPELLVQFQDESVVDDSQLPKDRFSAERLKGVDSTLKIQPAELGDSAMYLCASSFRRTYGYTFGSGTRLTVV.

The V gene is TRBV18, the J gene TRBJ2-5, with TRBD1 matching 7 bases. V was pared by 0 bases and J by 2 bases, with 6 bases of the junction left unmatched. CDR1 and CDR2 from the germline V gene are KGHSH and LQKENI. The CDR3 sequence is 16 residues long. CDR3 amino acids: CASSPPNRDSQETQYF. CDR3 DNA sequence: TGTGCCAGCTCACCACCGAATCGGGACAGTCAAGAGACCCAGTACTTC.

Only a few counts were recorded for this clone. The V call is TRBV4-2, the J call TRBJ2-2; TRBD1 matches 7 bases. V lost 4 bases and J lost 2; bases outside the gene matches: 7. From germline, CDR1 is LGHNA and CDR2 YNFKEQ. This CDR3 is built from 16 residues. CDR3: CASSPQGDPNTGELFF. The CDR3 DNA follows: TGTGCCAGCAGCCCGCAGGGGGACCCTAACACCGGGGAGCTGTTTTTT.

The J gene is TRBJ1-1, the V gene TRBV10-1, with no clear D. Germline lookup yields CDR1 WNHNN and CDR2 SYGVQD (reference sequence). Between the trimmed V and J ends, which lost 3 bases and 0 bases, there was a span of 11 bases. The CDR3 length is 15 residues. CDR3 DNA: TGCGCCAGCAGTGAACAGAGCCCTATGAACACTGAAGCTTTCTTT. This translates into CASSEQSPMNTEAFF.

This clone was counted a few times. This chain links TRBV9 with TRBJ1-1; tentatively, D is TRBD1 (5 bases). The V end lost 0 bases, the J end lost 0 bases, and 9 bases lay between the germline ends. The germline V gene encodes CDR1 SGDLS and CDR2 YYNGEE. The CDR3 consists of 15 residues. CDR3 in DNA: TGTGCCAGCAGCGTAGGTCACAGGATGAACACTGAAGCTTTCTTT. Encoded protein: CASSVGHRMNTEAFF.

The gene calls are TRBV7-8 and TRBJ1-2, with TRBD1 matching over 8 bases. Germline V gene lookup returns CDR1 SGHVS and CDR2 FQNEAQ. The CDR3 has 15 amino acids. V was clipped by 5 bases and J by 3 bases; unmatched bases: 8. Here the CDR3 DNA reads TGTGCCAGCAGCGCTACAGGGGGTAGATACTATGGCTACACCTTC. Translating gives CASSATGGRYYGYTF. The whole variable domain, remainder taken from reference TRBV7-8 and TRBJ1-2, is GAGVSQSPRYKVAKRGQDVALRCDPISGHVSLFWYQQALGQGPEFLTYFQNEAQLDKSGLPSDRFFAERPEGSVSTLKIQRTQQEDSAVYLCASSATGGRYYGYTFGSGTRLTVV.

This clone showed up just a few times. V gene TRBV7-6 combines with J gene TRBJ2-3; 10 positions agree with TRBD2. The V gene end was trimmed by 0 bases and the J gene end by 7 bases; junction bases not matched to a gene: 7. Germline CDR1 and CDR2: SGHVS and FNYEAQ. The CDR3 is 16 amino acids. The CDR3 loop reads CASSLASASGGYTQYF. The CDR3 DNA follows: TGTGCCAGCAGCTTAGCGTCGGCTAGCGGGGGATATACGCAGTATTTT.